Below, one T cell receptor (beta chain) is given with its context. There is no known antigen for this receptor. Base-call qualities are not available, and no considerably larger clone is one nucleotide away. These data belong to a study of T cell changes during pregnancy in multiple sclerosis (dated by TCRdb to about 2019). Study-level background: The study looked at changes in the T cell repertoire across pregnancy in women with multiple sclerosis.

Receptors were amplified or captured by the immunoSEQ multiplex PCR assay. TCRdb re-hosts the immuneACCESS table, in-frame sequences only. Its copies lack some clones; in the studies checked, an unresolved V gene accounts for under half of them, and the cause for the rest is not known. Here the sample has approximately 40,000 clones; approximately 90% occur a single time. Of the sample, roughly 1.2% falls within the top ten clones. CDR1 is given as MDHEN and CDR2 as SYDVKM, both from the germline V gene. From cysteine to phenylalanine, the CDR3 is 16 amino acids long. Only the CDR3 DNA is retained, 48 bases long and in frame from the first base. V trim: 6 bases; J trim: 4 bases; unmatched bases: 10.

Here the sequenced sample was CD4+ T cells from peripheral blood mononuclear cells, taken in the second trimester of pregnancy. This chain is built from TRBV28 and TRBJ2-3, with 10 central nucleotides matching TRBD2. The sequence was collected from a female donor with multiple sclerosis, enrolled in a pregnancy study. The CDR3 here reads CASSPSGRGGADTQYF. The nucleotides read TGTGCCAGCAGCCCTAGCGGGAGAGGGGGGGCAGATACGCAGTATTTT.